This T cell receptor (beta chain) was recorded in a study of glioma-infiltrating T cells (dated by TCRdb to the mid-2010s). About the full investigation: Glioma tissue, non-neoplastic brain tissue and matched peripheral blood mononuclear cells were used as sources from which TCR alpha- and beta-chain repertoires were sequenced. To measure how far tissue and blood T-cell populations diverged, each tissue-infiltrating repertoire was compared against the peripheral blood repertoire of the same patient. Three low-grade glioma patients, about 8 primary glioblastoma patients, and three non-glioma patients who contributed non-neoplastic brain tissue made up the paired cohort. Overall study outcomes, separate from this receptor: The group comparisons were based on small numbers of patients: three non-neoplastic, three low-grade glioma and eight glioblastoma patients. In non-neoplastic patients, VJ-independent divergence between tissue and blood fell below expectation, whereas in all gliomas, and especially in low-grade gliomas, the divergence rose above expectation. Very few CDR3 sequences were found to be shared between tissue and blood, and this scarcity was attributed to high CDR3 diversity and limited sampling.

This clonotype was seen at least ten times. The clone's antigen remains unknown. The sample holds no much larger clone one base away, and base qualities are not on file. Deletion took 1 base off V and 9 bases off J, with a span of 10 bases between the germline ends. The CDR3 numbers 14 residues from cysteine through phenylalanine. The CDR3 DNA has 42 bases and is translated from base 1. CDR1 is given as SGHTA and CDR2 as FQGNSA, both from the germline V gene. The iRepertoire nested amplicon-rescue multiplex PCR (arm-PCR) platform was used to amplify TCR alpha and beta CDR3 regions from RNA. One-step reverse transcription and amplification used roughly 95-400 ng of tissue mRNA or PBMC total RNA as input. Following bead purification, Illumina adapters were added by a secondary multiplex PCR, and the libraries were gel-purified between 200 and 400 bp. Libraries carried internal 6-nucleotide barcodes used for demultiplexing. Sequencing of libraries was performed on an Illumina MiSeq with 2x220 or 2x250 nucleotide paired-end reads. In the original analysis: FLASH 1.2.11 was used to merge paired reads, and BWA-MEM then aligned the reads to the GRCh37 human genome before TRA and TRB reads were extracted. For V and J assignment, an IMGT-derived reference of cassette sequences and CDR3 motifs that included pseudogenes was used. Reads were translated in three frames, and productive CDR3s were defined as those with a C...FGXG motif and no stop codons. Unique combinations of V-J cassette pair and CDR3 amino acid sequence were defined as clonotypes. Filtering of reads was based on Hamming distance, with the threshold set by the sequence error rate of each sample in mapped regions. The public reads were reprocessed in TCRdb via fastp at Q25 and MiXCR, keeping in-frame beta chains. For every CDR3 protein sequence, its rows merge into one entry that carries the most common genes and DNA. The V and J calls, along with clone size, are taken from TCRdb and not from the paper's own processing. This sample holds some 85,000 distinct CDR3 sequences; 23% were observed only once. The ten most abundant clones make up 6.7% of the sample.

The TCR originated in a human donor with low-grade glioma or glioblastoma, undergoing nonglioma brain surgery, or in good health (not recorded which). Recombination connected TRBV7-2 to TRBJ1-6, with the D gene not confidently named. What was sequenced was glioma tissue, nonneoplastic brain tissue, or PBMCs (not recorded which). The CDR3 protein sequence reads: CASSLGAVGSPLHF. The DNA is as follows: TGTGCCAGCAGCTTAGGGGCGGTGGGTTCACCCCTCCACTTT.